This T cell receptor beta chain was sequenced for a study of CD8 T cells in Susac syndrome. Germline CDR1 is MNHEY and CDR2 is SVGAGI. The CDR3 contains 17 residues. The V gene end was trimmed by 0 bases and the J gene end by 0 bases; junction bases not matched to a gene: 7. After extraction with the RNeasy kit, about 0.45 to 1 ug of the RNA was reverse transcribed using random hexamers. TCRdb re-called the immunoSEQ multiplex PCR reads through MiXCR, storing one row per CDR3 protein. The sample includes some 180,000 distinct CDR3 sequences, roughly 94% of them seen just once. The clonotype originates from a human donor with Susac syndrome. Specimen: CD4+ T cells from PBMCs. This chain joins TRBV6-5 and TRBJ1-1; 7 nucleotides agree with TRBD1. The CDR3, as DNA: TGTGCCAGCAGTTACTCAGGGGGCCCCACCATGAACACTGAAGCTTTCTTT. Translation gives CASSYSGGPTMNTEAFF.